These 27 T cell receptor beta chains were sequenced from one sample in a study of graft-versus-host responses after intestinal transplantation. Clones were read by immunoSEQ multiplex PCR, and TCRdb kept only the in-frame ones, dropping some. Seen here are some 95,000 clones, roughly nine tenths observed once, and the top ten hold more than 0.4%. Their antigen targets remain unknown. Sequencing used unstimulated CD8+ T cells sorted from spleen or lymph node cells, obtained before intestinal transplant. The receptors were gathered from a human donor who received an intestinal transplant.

CDR3 sequence (DNA): TGTGCCAGCAGCTTGGGACAGGGCGCTGAAAAACTGTTTTTT. It yields the protein CASSLGQGAEKLFF. The chain combines TRBV5-6 with TRBJ1-4, with 7 positions matching TRBD1. The CDR3 loop spans 14 amino acids. From germline, CDR1 is SGHDT and CDR2 YYEEEE. The V segment lost 0 bases and the J segment 7 bases; nucleotides outside the gene matches: 3.

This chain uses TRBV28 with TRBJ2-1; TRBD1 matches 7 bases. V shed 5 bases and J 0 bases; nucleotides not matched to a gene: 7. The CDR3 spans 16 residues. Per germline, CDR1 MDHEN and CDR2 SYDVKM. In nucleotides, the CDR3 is TGTGCCAGCAGTAACCAACAGGGGATCTCCTACAATGAGCAGTTCTTC. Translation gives CASSNQQGISYNEQFF.

The CDR3 coding sequence is TGTGCCAGTAGTATTAGACTTTTCGCAGACACCGGGGAGCTGTTTTTT. Its protein is CASSIRLFADTGELFF. The genes are TRBV19 and TRBJ2-2; D uncertain. The CDR3 covers 16 residues. The V end was cut by 3 bases, the J end by 3 bases, with 14 bases between. Germline-derived CDR1 and CDR2 are LNHDA and SQIVND (reference sequence).

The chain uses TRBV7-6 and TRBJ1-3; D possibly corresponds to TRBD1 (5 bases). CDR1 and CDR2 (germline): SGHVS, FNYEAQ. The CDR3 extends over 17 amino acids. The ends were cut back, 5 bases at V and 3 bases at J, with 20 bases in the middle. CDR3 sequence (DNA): TGTGCCAGCAGCCCGAAACTCAGACAGACATATGGAAACACCATATATTTT. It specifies CASSPKLRQTYGNTIYF.

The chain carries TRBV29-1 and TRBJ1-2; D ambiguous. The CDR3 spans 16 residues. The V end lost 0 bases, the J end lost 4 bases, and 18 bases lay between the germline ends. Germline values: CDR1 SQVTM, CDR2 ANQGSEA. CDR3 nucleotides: TGCAGCGTTGAAGATATAGGCCCGACTCTTCCCTATGGCTACACCTTC. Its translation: CSVEDIGPTLPYGYTF.

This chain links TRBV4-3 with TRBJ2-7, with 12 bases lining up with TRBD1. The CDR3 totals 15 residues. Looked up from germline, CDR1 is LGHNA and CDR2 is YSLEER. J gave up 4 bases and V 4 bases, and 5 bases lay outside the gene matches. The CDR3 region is CASSPGTGGIYEQYF. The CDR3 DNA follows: TGCGCCAGCAGCCCCGGGACAGGGGGCATTTACGAGCAGTACTTC.

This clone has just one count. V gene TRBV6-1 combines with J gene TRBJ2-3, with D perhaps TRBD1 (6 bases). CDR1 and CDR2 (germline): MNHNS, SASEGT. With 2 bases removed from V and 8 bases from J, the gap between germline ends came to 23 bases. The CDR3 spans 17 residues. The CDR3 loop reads CASSEPAEPLGQGTQYF. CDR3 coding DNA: TGTGCCAGCAGTGAACCGGCCGAACCCTTGGGACAAGGTACGCAGTATTTT.

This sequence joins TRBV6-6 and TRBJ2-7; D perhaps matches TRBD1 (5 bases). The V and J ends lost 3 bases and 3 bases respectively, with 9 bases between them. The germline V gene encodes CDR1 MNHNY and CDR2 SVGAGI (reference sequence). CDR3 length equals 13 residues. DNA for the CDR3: TGTGCCAGCAGTTATAGCAGGGACTACGAGCAGTACTTC. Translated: CASSYSRDYEQYF.

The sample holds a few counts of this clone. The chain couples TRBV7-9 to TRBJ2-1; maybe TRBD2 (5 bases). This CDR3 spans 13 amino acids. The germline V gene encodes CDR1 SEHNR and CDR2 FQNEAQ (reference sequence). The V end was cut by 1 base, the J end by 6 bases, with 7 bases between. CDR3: CASSLGGSNEQFF. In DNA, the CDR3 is TGTGCCAGCAGCTTAGGAGGGTCCAATGAGCAGTTCTTC.

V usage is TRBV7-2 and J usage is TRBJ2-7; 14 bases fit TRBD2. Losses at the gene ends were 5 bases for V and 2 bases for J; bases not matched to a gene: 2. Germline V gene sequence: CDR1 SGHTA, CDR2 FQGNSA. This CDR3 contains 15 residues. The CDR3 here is CASSEGLAGAYEQYF. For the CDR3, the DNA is TGTGCCAGCAGCGAGGGACTAGCGGGGGCCTACGAGCAGTACTTC.

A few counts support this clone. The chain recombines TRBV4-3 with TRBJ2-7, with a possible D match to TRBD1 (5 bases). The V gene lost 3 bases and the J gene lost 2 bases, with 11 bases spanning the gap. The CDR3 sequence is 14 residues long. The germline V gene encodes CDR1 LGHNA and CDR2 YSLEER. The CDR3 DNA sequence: TGCGCCAGCAGCCACAGCGACAGCACCTACGAGCAGTACTTC. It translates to CASSHSDSTYEQYF.

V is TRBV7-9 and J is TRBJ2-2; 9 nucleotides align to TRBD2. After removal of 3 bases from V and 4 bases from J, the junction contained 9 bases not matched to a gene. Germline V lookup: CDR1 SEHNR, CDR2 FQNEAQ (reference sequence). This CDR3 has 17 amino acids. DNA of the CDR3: TGTGCCAGCAGCTTCCTCCGACTAGCGGAGGGCACCGGGGAGCTGTTTTTT. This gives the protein CASSFLRLAEGTGELFF. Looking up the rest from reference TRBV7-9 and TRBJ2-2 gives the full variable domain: DTGVSQNPRHKITKRGQNVTFRCDPISEHNRLYWYRQTLGQGPEFLTYFQNEAQLEKSRLLSDRFSAERPKGSFSTLEIQRTEQGDSAMYLCASSFLRLAEGTGELFFGEGSRLTVL.

CDR3 in amino acids: CASSEATVYSYEQYF. In DNA, the CDR3 is TGTGCCAGCAGTGAAGCGACAGTTTACTCCTACGAGCAGTACTTC. The chain employs TRBV2 and TRBJ2-7; maybe TRBD1 (5 bases). Trimming shortened V by 0 bases and J by 0 bases, and 9 bases separated the two germline ends. This CDR3 has 15 amino acids. CDR1 is SNHLY, CDR2 FYNNEI, per germline.

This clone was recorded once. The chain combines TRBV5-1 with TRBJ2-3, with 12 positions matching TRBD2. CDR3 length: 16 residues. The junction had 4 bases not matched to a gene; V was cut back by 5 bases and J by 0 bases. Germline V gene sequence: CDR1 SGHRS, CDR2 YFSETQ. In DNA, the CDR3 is TGCGCCAGCAGGACAGGGACTAGCGGGAGCACAGATACGCAGTATTTT. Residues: CASRTGTSGSTDTQYF. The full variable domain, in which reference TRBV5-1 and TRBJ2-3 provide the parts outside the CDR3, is KAGVTQTPRYLIKTRGQQVTLSCSPISGHRSVSWYQQTPGQGLQFLFEYFSETQRNKGNFPGRFSGRQFSNSRSEMNVSTLELGDSALYLCASRTGTSGSTDTQYFGPGTRLTVL.

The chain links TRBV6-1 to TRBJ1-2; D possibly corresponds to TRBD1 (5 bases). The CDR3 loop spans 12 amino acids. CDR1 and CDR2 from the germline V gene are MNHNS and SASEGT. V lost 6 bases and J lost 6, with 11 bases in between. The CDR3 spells CASRAPGDGYTF. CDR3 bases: TGTGCCAGCAGGGCCCCGGGGGATGGCTACACCTTC.

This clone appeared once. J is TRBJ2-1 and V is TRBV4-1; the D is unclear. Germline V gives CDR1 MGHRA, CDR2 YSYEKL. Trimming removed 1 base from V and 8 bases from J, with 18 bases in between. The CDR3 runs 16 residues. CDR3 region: CASSQVFRSFRDEQFF. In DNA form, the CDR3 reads TGCGCCAGCAGCCAAGTATTTCGGTCCTTTCGAGATGAGCAGTTCTTC.

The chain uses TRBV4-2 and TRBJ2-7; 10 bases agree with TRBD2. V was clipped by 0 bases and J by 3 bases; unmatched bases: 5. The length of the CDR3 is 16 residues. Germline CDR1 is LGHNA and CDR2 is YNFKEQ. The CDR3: CASSQDELAGIYEQYF. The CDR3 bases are TGTGCCAGCAGCCAAGATGAACTAGCGGGAATCTACGAGCAGTACTTC.

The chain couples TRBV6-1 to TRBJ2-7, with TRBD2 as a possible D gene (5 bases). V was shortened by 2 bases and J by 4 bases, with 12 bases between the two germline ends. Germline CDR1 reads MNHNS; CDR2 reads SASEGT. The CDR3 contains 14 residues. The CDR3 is CASSEPVGEYEQYF. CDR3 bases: TGTGCCAGCAGTGAACCAGTGGGAGAATACGAGCAGTACTTC.

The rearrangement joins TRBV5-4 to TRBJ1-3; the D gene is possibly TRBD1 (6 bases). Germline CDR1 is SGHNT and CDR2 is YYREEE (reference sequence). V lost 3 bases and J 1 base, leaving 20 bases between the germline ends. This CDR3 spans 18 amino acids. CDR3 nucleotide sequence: TGTGCCAGCAGCTCAATCCCTGTGTCACAGGGATCTGGAAACACCATATATTTT. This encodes CASSSIPVSQGSGNTIYF.

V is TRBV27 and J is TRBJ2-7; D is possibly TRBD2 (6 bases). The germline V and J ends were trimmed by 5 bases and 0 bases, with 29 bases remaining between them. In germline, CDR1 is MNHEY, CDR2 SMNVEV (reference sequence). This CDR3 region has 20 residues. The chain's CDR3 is CASSPRRGGARTFSSYEQYF. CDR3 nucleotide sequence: TGTGCCAGCAGTCCCAGGAGGGGCGGGGCCCGTACCTTCAGCTCCTACGAGCAGTACTTC.

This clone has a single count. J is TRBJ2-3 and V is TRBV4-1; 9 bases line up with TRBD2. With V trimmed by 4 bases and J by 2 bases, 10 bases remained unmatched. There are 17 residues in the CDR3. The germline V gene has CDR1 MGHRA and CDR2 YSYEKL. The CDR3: CASSLSGGQVVTDTQYF. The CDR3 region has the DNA TGCGCCAGCAGCCTGAGCGGGGGGCAGGTTGTCACAGATACGCAGTATTTT.

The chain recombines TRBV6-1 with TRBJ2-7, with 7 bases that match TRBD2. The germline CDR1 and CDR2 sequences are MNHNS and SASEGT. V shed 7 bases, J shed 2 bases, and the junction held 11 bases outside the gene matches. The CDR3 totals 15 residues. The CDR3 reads CASMVAGLETYEQYF. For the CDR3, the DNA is TGTGCCAGCATGGTAGCGGGCTTAGAGACCTACGAGCAGTACTTC.

The CDR3 nucleotides are TGTGCCAGCAGCCACGTGGGAGGCAACGGGGAGCTGTTTTTT. Residues: CASSHVGGNGELFF. This rearrangement joins TRBV14 to TRBJ2-2, with D maybe TRBD2 (6 bases). The V and J ends lost 3 bases and 7 bases respectively, with 12 bases between them. The germline gives CDR1 SGHDN, CDR2 FVKESK. CDR3 length: 14 residues.

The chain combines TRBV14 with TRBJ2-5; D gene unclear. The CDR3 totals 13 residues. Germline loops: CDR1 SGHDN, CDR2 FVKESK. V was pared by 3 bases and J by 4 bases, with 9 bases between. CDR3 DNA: TGTGCCAGCAGCCACCTCGGTGGAGAGACCCAGTACTTC. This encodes CASSHLGGETQYF. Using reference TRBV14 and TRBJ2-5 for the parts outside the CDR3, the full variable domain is EAGVTQFPSHSVIEKGQTVTLRCDPISGHDNLYWYRRVMGKEIKFLLHFVKESKQDESGMPNNRFLAERTGGTYSTLKVQPAELEDSGVYFCASSHLGGETQYFGPGTRLLVL.

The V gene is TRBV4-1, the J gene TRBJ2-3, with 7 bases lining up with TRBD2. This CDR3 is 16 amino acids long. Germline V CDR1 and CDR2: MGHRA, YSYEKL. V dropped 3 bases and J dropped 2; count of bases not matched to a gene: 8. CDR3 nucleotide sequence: TGCGCCAGCAGCCATAAAGCGGGGCTCCTCACAGATACGCAGTATTTT. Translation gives CASSHKAGLLTDTQYF.

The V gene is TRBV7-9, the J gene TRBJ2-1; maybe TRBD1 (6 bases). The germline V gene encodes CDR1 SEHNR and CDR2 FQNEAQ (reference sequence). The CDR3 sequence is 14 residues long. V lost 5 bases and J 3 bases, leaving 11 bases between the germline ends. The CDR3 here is CASSLRTVYNEQFF. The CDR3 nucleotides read TGTGCCAGCAGCCTTAGGACAGTCTACAATGAGCAGTTCTTC. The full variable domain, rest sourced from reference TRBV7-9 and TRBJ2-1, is DTGVSQNPRHKITKRGQNVTFRCDPISEHNRLYWYRQTLGQGPEFLTYFQNEAQLEKSRLLSDRFSAERPKGSFSTLEIQRTEQGDSAMYLCASSLRTVYNEQFFGPGTRLTVL.

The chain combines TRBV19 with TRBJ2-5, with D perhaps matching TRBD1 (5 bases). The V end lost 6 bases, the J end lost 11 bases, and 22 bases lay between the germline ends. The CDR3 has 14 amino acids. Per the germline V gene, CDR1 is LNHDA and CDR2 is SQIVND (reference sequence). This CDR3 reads CASSPGFASSLQYF. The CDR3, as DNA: TGTGCCAGTAGCCCAGGGTTCGCCTCCTCACTGCAGTACTTC.